The clone carrying this T cell receptor beta chain was counted at least ten times. Antigen unknown. The data stem from a study of regulatory T cells in long-lasting Graves disease. Trimming removed 0 bases at V and 4 bases at J, with 16 bases between. Germline-derived CDR1 and CDR2 are MNHEY and SVGAGI. The CDR3 consists of 16 residues. The time point: newly diagnosed GD, antithyroid drugs for less than 3 months. The TCR library was made from RNA extracted from PBMCs. For TCR beta, libraries came from iRepertoire HTBI primers and Arm-PCR of CDR3 regions. From the multiplex PCR reads, TCRdb called clonotypes with MiXCR, one entry per CDR3 protein. This sample yields approximately 470,000 distinct CDR3 sequences, of which 15% to 20% are seen a single time; less than 15% belongs to the top ten. The study, taken as a whole, reports: New patients shared fewer public clonotypes (approximately 1,000) than persistent patients did (approximately 2,700). Analyses excluded thyroid tissue, covering peripheral blood alone.

These records were also assigned to another study, of T cells in Graves' hyperthyroidism and ophthalmopathy. From that paper: The TCR CDR3 first-round RT-PCR relied on the HTBI primer set. Ophthalmopathy prediction by the model preceded onset by a median approximately six months.

The material sequenced was peripheral blood mononuclear cells (PBMCs), taken at new diagnosis, from a patient treated with antithyroid drugs. J is TRBJ2-7 and V is TRBV6-5, with D perhaps TRBD1 or TRBD2 (5 bases each). This receptor was identified in a man between 40 and 49 years old with Graves disease. The CDR3 DNA reads TGTGCCAGCAGTTACTCGATAACAGGCGGGTCTTACGAGCAGTACTTC. Amino acids: CASSYSITGGSYEQYF.